This entry concerns a single TCR beta chain. This specimen belongs to a study of blood T cell repertoires in COVID-19. Study in general: Material from acute and convalescent COVID-19 was sourced from the United States, Italy and Spain. PBMCs, B-cell-depleted T cells, or T cells were the source of the cDNA or gDNA that made up the material.

This CDR3 is built from 15 residues. The J segment lost 9 bases and the V segment lost 4 bases, leaving 14 bases of the junction unmatched. From germline, CDR1 is SGHRS and CDR2 YFSETQ. Authors' methods: Amplification of reference gene primers was used by the study to estimate nucleated cell counts. Libraries were prepared by immunoSEQ multiplex PCR; TCRdb keeps only in-frame clonotypes and omits some of them. Clone size and V and J calls were adopted from that table, with D and trimming inferred from the DNA. The data contain 200,000 to 300,000 clones, about 80% of them seen just once; the ten biggest clones take up 1.9%.

This clonotype was sampled from a woman older than 75 with acute or convalescent COVID-19. Sequencing was done on a sample of peripheral blood. The chain is built from TRBV5-1 and TRBJ2-5; 8 nucleotides match TRBD1. As DNA, the CDR3 is TGCGCCAGCAGCCCCGGACAGGGCATAGTGGGGTCCCAGTACTTC. Translating gives CASSPGQGIVGSQYF.